This T cell receptor beta chain was sequenced during a study of blood T cell repertoires in COVID-19 (dated by TCRdb to about 2020). Regarding the research as a whole: Samples from collaborators originated in the United States, Italy and Spain and spanned both the acute and convalescent phases of COVID-19. Deeply sampled blood TCRbeta repertoires from subjects exposed to, actively infected with, or recovered from COVID-19 were included in the dataset. The repertoires were released in a freely available public database meant as a resource for research on the immune response to SARS-CoV-2. The prospective study material was composed of cDNA or gDNA derived from T cells, B-cell-depleted T cells, or PBMCs. Samples came from the ongoing ImmuneRACE study (first 160 participants) plus 1,254 subjects from 6 global collaborators. Sample metadata almost always included a de-identified subject ID, COVID-19 status, age in years and sex. Where available, HLA class I and class II types were taken from metadata supplied by the sample provider and were not determined by assay-based typing.

Study-wide findings and limitations: How much clinical and demographic metadata was included differed by source and by participant, and the metadata was provided uncurated.

The immunoSEQ Assay, a bias-controlled multiplex PCR, was used to amplify TCRbeta CDR3 regions from genomic DNA. The source study handled its data this way. The number of nucleated cells in each sample was estimated by amplification of reference gene primers within the assay. To quantify the absolute abundance of each unique TCRbeta CDR3 rearrangement, sequence reads were collapsed and filtered. For each sample, productive Simpson clonality was calculated as the square root of Simpson's diversity index across productive rearrangements. TCRdb's version of the immuneACCESS table is confined to in-frame rearrangements and falls short of the full clone set. An unresolved V gene accounts for under half of the shortfall where checked; the remainder is of unknown origin. V and J calls and clone size come straight from that table; D and trimming were deduced from the DNA. In this sample the table shows about 140,000 clones, around 78% of which occur a single time. Roughly 4.7% of the sample comes from the top ten.

Notes on this clone: The antigen it binds to is not known. No base quality information exists; no much larger clone differs at one position.

Whole blood was collected in K2EDTA tubes by collaborating institutions according to the institutions' own protocols. For TCRbeta analysis, collaborators shipped samples as frozen whole blood, isolated PBMCs, or DNA extracted from either of those sample types. This clonotype originated in a woman older than 75 with active or convalescent COVID-19. Specimen: peripheral blood.

The CDR3 reads as follows: CASSREVSPTVDGYTF. The sequenced DNA: TGTGCCAGCAGCCGAGAAGTAAGCCCCACGGTGGATGGCTACACCTTC. The chain was built from TRBV5-4 and TRBJ1-2, with the D gene too uncertain to name. Reading from cysteine to phenylalanine, the CDR3 counts 16 amino acids. Left in the record is the CDR3 DNA by itself, 48 bases read in frame from the first base. According to the germline V gene (reference sequence), CDR1 reads SGHNT and CDR2 reads YYREEE. A distance of 22 bases separates the germline ends of V and J, which lose 4 bases and 6 bases respectively.